This TCR beta chain was observed in a study of blood T cell repertoires in COVID-19. This CDR3 has 11 amino acids. Germline lookup yields CDR1 GTSNPN and CDR2 SVGIG (reference sequence). V was clipped by 2 bases and J by 10 bases, with 9 bases between them. Authors' methods: Amplified reference gene primers provided the basis for estimating nucleated cell counts. This table comes from immunoSEQ multiplex PCR, and its TCRdb copy is limited to in-frame clones, with some not included. V, J and clone size derive from that table, while D and trimming were established from the DNA sequence. The table lists some 220,000 clones, roughly four fifths of them singletons.

Sequenced input: peripheral blood. The gene calls are TRBV30 and TRBJ2-1; no definite D call. The receptor comes from a young woman who had recovered from COVID-19. DNA of the CDR3: TGTGCCTGGAGTCTCACAATCGAGCAGTTCTTC. This codes for CAWSLTIEQFF. Drawing the rest from reference TRBV30 and TRBJ2-1, the complete variable domain is SQTIHQWPATLVQPVGSPLSLECTVEGTSNPNLYWYRQAAGRGLQLLFYSVGIGQISSEVPQNLSASRPQDRQFILSSKKLLLSDSGFYLCAWSLTIEQFFGPGTRLTVL.